Listed below are T cell receptor beta chains from one sample, sequenced in a study of sequential checkpoint blockade in melanoma. Produced via immunoSEQ multiplex PCR; TCRdb's table is partial and in-frame only. The table has about 7,000 clones, 28% seen once. Sequencing was performed on tumor tissue (inferred from file names), taken from a patient given nivolumab and ipilimumab in sequence. Receptors were obtained from a human donor with melanoma. CDR3s include the opening cysteine and the closing phenylalanine or tryptophan. A D gene is named only where the DNA matches it firmly.

TRBJ2-2	TRBD2	TRBV11-3	CASSPSGTSGERELFF
TRBJ1-1	-	TRBV18	CASSSPLNTEAFF
TRBJ2-7	TRBD1	TRBV6-9	CASRGQGGDEQYF
TRBJ2-2	TRBD2	TRBV5-1	CASSGSSGSGELFF
TRBJ2-1	-	TRBV18	CASSPPLTLLINEQFF
TRBJ2-1	-	TRBV19	CASSIRAAPGNEQFF
TRBJ1-5	-	TRBV11-3	CASSRDTENQPQHF
TRBJ1-5	TRBD1	TRBV30	CAWSNQGDQPQHF
TRBJ1-5	TRBD1	TRBV6-8	CAIRDRTNQPQHF
TRBJ2-1	TRBD2	TRBV6-8	CASNPRTSGMNNEQFF
TRBJ1-4	-	TRBV5-1	CASSFTESTNEKLFF
TRBJ1-1	TRBD1	TRBV9	CASTGQGYTEAFF
TRBJ2-7	TRBD2	TRBV5-1	CASSFLAGGSYEQYF
TRBJ2-1	TRBD2	TRBV5-1	CASSFGLAGGNEQFF
TRBJ2-3	-	TRBV30	CARGASSDTQYF
TRBJ2-7	-	TRBV9	CASSVSDGREQYF
TRBJ2-1	-	TRBV23-1	CASSLADRNEQFF
TRBJ2-7	-	TRBV11-3	CASSLDRKGLKREQYF
TRBJ1-1	-	TRBV6-8	CASTIFPKGEMNTEAFF
TRBJ1-3	-	TRBV19	CASFELSGNTIYF
TRBJ2-3	-	TRBV7-5	CASSLIRRTDTQYF
TRBJ1-2	-	TRBV11-3	CASSFSGAGGGYTF